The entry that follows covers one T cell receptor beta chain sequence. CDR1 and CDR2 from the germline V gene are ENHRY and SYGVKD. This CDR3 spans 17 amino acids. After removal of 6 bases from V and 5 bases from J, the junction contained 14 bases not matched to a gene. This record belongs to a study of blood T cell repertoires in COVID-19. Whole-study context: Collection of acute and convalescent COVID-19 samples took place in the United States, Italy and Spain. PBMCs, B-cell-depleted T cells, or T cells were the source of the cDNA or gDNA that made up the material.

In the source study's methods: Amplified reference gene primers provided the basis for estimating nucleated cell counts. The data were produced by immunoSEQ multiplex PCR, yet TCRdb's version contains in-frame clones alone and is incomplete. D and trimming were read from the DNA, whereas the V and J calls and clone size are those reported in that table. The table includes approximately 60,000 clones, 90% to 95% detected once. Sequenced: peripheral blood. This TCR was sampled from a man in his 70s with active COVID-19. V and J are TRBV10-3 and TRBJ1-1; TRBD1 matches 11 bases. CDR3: CAIRPGQGAGEGTEAFF. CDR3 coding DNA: TGTGCCATCAGACCAGGACAGGGGGCAGGGGAAGGGACTGAAGCTTTCTTT.